Listed below are T cell receptor beta chains from one sample, sequenced in a study of molecular identifiers for immune sequencing clone quantification. From the PCR reads, TCRdb called clonotypes with MiXCR, one entry per CDR3 protein. The sample consists of over 90,000 distinct CDR3 sequences, 30% to 45% of them appearing once. The sequencing input was naive CD8+ T cells from blood, with Jurkat cell RNA spiked in. All receptors come from a human donor in good health. Some libraries in this study had Jurkat cell RNA spiked in. Each CDR3 is given with its conserved first and last residue. The D gene is left open where the match is weak. The size field is filled for only some rows; it gives once, few, many or a size class.

cdr3_nt: TGTGCCAGCAGCTTAACCCCCGGGACTAGCTACGAGCAGTACTTC; cdr3_aa: CASSLTPGTSYEQYF; j_call: TRBJ2-7; d_call: TRBD2; clone_size: few; v_call: TRBV13
cdr3_nt: TGTGCCAGCAGTTACTGGGTAGGGGGAGTCACCGGGGAGCTGTTTTTT; cdr3_aa: CASSYWVGGVTGELFF; j_call: TRBJ2-2; d_call: .; clone_size: few; v_call: TRBV6-2/TRBV6-3
cdr3_nt: TGTGCCAGCAGCTTGTGGGCAGGGGGCGAGGATGAGCAGTTCTTC; cdr3_aa: CASSLWAGGEDEQFF; j_call: TRBJ2-1; d_call: TRBD1; clone_size: few; v_call: TRBV5-4
cdr3_nt: TGCAGTGCCTCCGAGTGGGGGAGTAGGACTGAAGCTTTCTTT; cdr3_aa: CSASEWGSRTEAFF; j_call: TRBJ1-1; d_call: .; clone_size: few; v_call: TRBV20-1
cdr3_nt: TGCACCAGCAGCCAAGAAGCAGGGCTGAGGAAGGGCCTCTCCGAGCAGTACTTC; cdr3_aa: CTSSQEAGLRKGLSEQYF; j_call: TRBJ2-7; d_call: .; clone_size: .; v_call: TRBV1
cdr3_nt: TGCAGCGTTTCCGGAGGGTTGAACATTCAGTACTTC; cdr3_aa: CSVSGGLNIQYF; j_call: TRBJ2-4; d_call: .; clone_size: .; v_call: TRBV29-1
cdr3_nt: TGTGCCAGCAGTTTAAGGGGTCTCGTTGGGGCAAAAGCTTTCTTT; cdr3_aa: CASSLRGLVGAKAFF; j_call: TRBJ1-1; d_call: .; clone_size: .; v_call: TRBV28
cdr3_nt: TGTGCCAGCAGCCAGGGCGTCGGGGGTGAAAAACTGTTTTTT; cdr3_aa: CASSQGVGGEKLFF; j_call: TRBJ1-4; d_call: .; clone_size: .; v_call: TRBV7-8
cdr3_nt: TGTGCCAGCAGTACTGGATGGACAGGGCCTGAAGAGCAGTACTTC; cdr3_aa: CASSTGWTGPEEQYF; j_call: TRBJ2-7; d_call: TRBD1; clone_size: few; v_call: TRBV6-5
cdr3_nt: TGTGCCAGCAGCTTAGCCCCGACAGGGCGGTACGAGCAGTACTTC; cdr3_aa: CASSLAPTGRYEQYF; j_call: TRBJ2-7; d_call: TRBD1; clone_size: .; v_call: TRBV7-8
cdr3_nt: TGTGCCAGCAGCGGCGGGACGCATGAAAACCTGTTTTTT; cdr3_aa: CASSGGTHENLFF; j_call: TRBJ1-4; d_call: .; clone_size: once; v_call: TRBV5-3
cdr3_nt: TGTGCCAGCAGTGGGACTGAGCGATGGGATACGCAGTATTTT; cdr3_aa: CASSGTERWDTQYF; j_call: TRBJ2-3; d_call: .; clone_size: few; v_call: TRBV2
cdr3_nt: TGTGCCAGCAGTTCAGGGGTCTATGAGCAGTTCTTC; cdr3_aa: CASSSGVYEQFF; j_call: TRBJ2-1; d_call: .; clone_size: few; v_call: TRBV27
cdr3_nt: TGTGCCAGCAGTCCGCGACTAGCGGGCTTCAATGAGCAGTTCTTC; cdr3_aa: CASSPRLAGFNEQFF; j_call: TRBJ2-1; d_call: TRBD2; clone_size: .; v_call: TRBV7-8
cdr3_nt: TGCGCCAGCAGCCAGAAGCGTAGCGGTAAAAGGCCCTCCGAGCAGTACTTC; cdr3_aa: CASSQKRSGKRPSEQYF; j_call: TRBJ2-7; d_call: .; clone_size: .; v_call: TRBV4-1
cdr3_nt: TGTGCCACCACCCGGGGACAGAGTAATGAAAAACTGTTTTTT; cdr3_aa: CATTRGQSNEKLFF; j_call: TRBJ1-4; d_call: TRBD1; clone_size: .; v_call: TRBV7-9
cdr3_nt: TGTGCCAGCAGATCGAACCAGGGGGCCCGCACAGATACGCAGTATTTT; cdr3_aa: CASRSNQGARTDTQYF; j_call: TRBJ2-3; d_call: TRBD1; clone_size: .; v_call: TRBV6-2/TRBV6-3
cdr3_nt: TGCAGCGTCACCGGGACATATGACATTCAGTACTTC; cdr3_aa: CSVTGTYDIQYF; j_call: TRBJ2-4; d_call: .; clone_size: many; v_call: TRBV29-1
cdr3_nt: TGTGCCAGCAGCCGGATAGGGGTCGGGCAGTTCTTC; cdr3_aa: CASSRIGVGQFF; j_call: TRBJ2-1; d_call: .; clone_size: .; v_call: TRBV11-2
cdr3_nt: TGTGCCAGCGGCTCCGTAAACAATGAGCAGTTCTTC; cdr3_aa: CASGSVNNEQFF; j_call: TRBJ2-1; d_call: .; clone_size: .; v_call: TRBV28
cdr3_nt: TGTGCCAGCAGCCAAGAAACGGGGTCGGTGGCACAGCCCCAGCATTTT; cdr3_aa: CASSQETGSVAQPQHF; j_call: TRBJ1-5; d_call: .; clone_size: many; v_call: TRBV4-2
cdr3_nt: TGTGCCAGCAGCTTAGCCCCCGCACTCTACGAGCAGTACTTC; cdr3_aa: CASSLAPALYEQYF; j_call: TRBJ2-7; d_call: .; clone_size: few; v_call: TRBV7-8
cdr3_nt: TGTGCCAGCAGCTTAGATGGGGAGTATTCTGGGGCCAACGTCCTGACTTTC; cdr3_aa: CASSLDGEYSGANVLTF; j_call: TRBJ2-6; d_call: .; clone_size: .; v_call: TRBV11-2
cdr3_nt: TGCAGTGCTAGAGACCTCTCCTACGAGCAGTACTTC; cdr3_aa: CSARDLSYEQYF; j_call: TRBJ2-7; d_call: .; clone_size: .; v_call: TRBV20-1
cdr3_nt: TGTGCCAGCAGCTCCGGCGGTTACGAGCAGTCCTTC; cdr3_aa: CASSSGGYEQSF; j_call: TRBJ2-7; d_call: .; clone_size: .; v_call: TRBV7-6
cdr3_nt: TGCAGCGGAACCGGGAGAAACTACAATGAGCAGTTCTTC; cdr3_aa: CSGTGRNYNEQFF; j_call: TRBJ2-1; d_call: .; clone_size: .; v_call: TRBV29-1
cdr3_nt: TGTGCCAGCAGTTTAGACAGGGTCACAGATACGCAGAAATTT; cdr3_aa: CASSLDRVTDTQKF; j_call: TRBJ2-3; d_call: TRBD1; clone_size: .; v_call: TRBV28
cdr3_nt: TGTGCCAGCAGTTTCGGCATGGGAGATGAGCAGTACTTC; cdr3_aa: CASSFGMGDEQYF; j_call: TRBJ2-7; d_call: .; clone_size: few; v_call: TRBV27
cdr3_nt: TGTGCCAGCAGCCCCGGACAGATGAACACTGAAGCTTTCTTT; cdr3_aa: CASSPGQMNTEAFF; j_call: TRBJ1-1; d_call: .; clone_size: many; v_call: TRBV7-9
cdr3_nt: TGCAGTGCTAGTTCTGTACTAGCGTCCCCCTACGAGCAGTACTTC; cdr3_aa: CSASSVLASPYEQYF; j_call: TRBJ2-7; d_call: TRBD2; clone_size: .; v_call: TRBV20-1
cdr3_nt: TGTGCCAGCAGCTTTCCTAGCGAAACCTACAATGAGCAGTTCTTC; cdr3_aa: CASSFPSETYNEQFF; j_call: TRBJ2-1; d_call: .; clone_size: .; v_call: TRBV5-6
cdr3_nt: TGTGCCAGCGAGCCTCGGACGGAATTCACAGATACGCAGTATTTT; cdr3_aa: CASEPRTEFTDTQYF; j_call: TRBJ2-3; d_call: .; clone_size: few; v_call: TRBV6-5
cdr3_nt: TGTGCCAGTAAGAGGGCTAATTCCCAGCCCCAGCATTTT; cdr3_aa: CASKRANSQPQHF; j_call: TRBJ1-5; d_call: .; clone_size: many; v_call: TRBV19
cdr3_nt: TGTGCCAGCAGCTTAGCCCCAGGGACTAGCTACGAGCAGTACTTC; cdr3_aa: CASSLAPGTSYEQYF; j_call: TRBJ2-7; d_call: TRBD2; clone_size: .; v_call: TRBV13
cdr3_nt: TGTGCCAGCAGTTTTTCCCCCGAGACTTACTCCTACAATGAGCAGTTCTTC; cdr3_aa: CASSFSPETYSYNEQFF; j_call: TRBJ2-1; d_call: .; clone_size: few; v_call: TRBV28
cdr3_nt: TGTGCCAGCAGTCTGGACAGGGGGCTGTACGAGCAGTACTTC; cdr3_aa: CASSLDRGLYEQYF; j_call: TRBJ2-7; d_call: TRBD1; clone_size: .; v_call: TRBV2
cdr3_nt: TGTGCCAGCAGCTCTCGACTAGCGTCTCTATACGAGCAGTACTTC; cdr3_aa: CASSSRLASLYEQYF; j_call: TRBJ2-7; d_call: TRBD2; clone_size: few; v_call: TRBV12-3/TRBV12-4
cdr3_nt: TGTGCCAGCAGTTACTATGACGGAACGAACACTGAAGCTTTCTTT; cdr3_aa: CASSYYDGTNTEAFF; j_call: TRBJ1-1; d_call: .; clone_size: few; v_call: TRBV6-5
cdr3_nt: TGTGCCAGCAGCCTGGAGGACCTAGGGGCAGATACGCAGTATTTT; cdr3_aa: CASSLEDLGADTQYF; j_call: TRBJ2-3; d_call: .; clone_size: .; v_call: TRBV11-2
cdr3_nt: TGTGCCAGCAGCTTAAGAGTCAGGGGAAGGGGCAATGAGCAGTTCTTC; cdr3_aa: CASSLRVRGRGNEQFF; j_call: TRBJ2-1; d_call: .; clone_size: once; v_call: TRBV7-9
cdr3_nt: TGTGCCAGCAGCGTGGGACTAGCGGGCTCCTACAATGAGCAGTTCTTC; cdr3_aa: CASSVGLAGSYNEQFF; j_call: TRBJ2-1; d_call: TRBD2; clone_size: few; v_call: TRBV5-6
cdr3_nt: TGTGCCAGCACCCAGGGGGGGAGGAACACTGAAGCTTTCTTT; cdr3_aa: CASTQGGRNTEAFF; j_call: TRBJ1-1; d_call: TRBD1; clone_size: .; v_call: TRBV14
cdr3_nt: TGCAGCGTCCCTGAACGACTAGCGGGAGGGTATACGCAGAATTTT; cdr3_aa: CSVPERLAGGYTQNF; j_call: TRBJ2-3; d_call: TRBD2; clone_size: .; v_call: TRBV29-1
cdr3_nt: TGCGCCAGCAGCCAAGCCAGGGTGCTTCAGCCCCAGCATTTT; cdr3_aa: CASSQARVLQPQHF; j_call: TRBJ1-5; d_call: .; clone_size: .; v_call: TRBV4-1
cdr3_nt: TGTGCCAGCAGCCTACTACCAGTAGCTAATGAAAAACTGTTTTTT; cdr3_aa: CASSLLPVANEKLFF; j_call: TRBJ1-4; d_call: .; clone_size: .; v_call: TRBV3-1
cdr3_nt: TGCAGTGCAGCGGGAGGGTTCACCGGGGAGCTGTTTTTT; cdr3_aa: CSAAGGFTGELFF; j_call: TRBJ2-2; d_call: TRBD2; clone_size: few; v_call: TRBV20-1
cdr3_nt: TGCAGTGCCAATAGGGAGGATTCTAATGAAAAACTGTTTTTT; cdr3_aa: CSANREDSNEKLFF; j_call: TRBJ1-4; d_call: .; clone_size: .; v_call: TRBV20-1
cdr3_nt: TGCGCCAGCAGCTCCTCGAGTACGACAGATACGCAGTATTTT; cdr3_aa: CASSSSSTTDTQYF; j_call: TRBJ2-3; d_call: .; clone_size: few; v_call: TRBV5-1